The 8 T cell receptor beta chains listed next were all sequenced from one sample in a study of T cell responses to AZD1222 COVID-19 vaccine (dated by TCRdb to the early 2020s). The time point label, read with the paper, signifies: about 28 days (+/-7) after the second vaccine dose. Library method: the immunoSEQ multiplex PCR assay. TCRdb took this table from immuneACCESS and kept in-frame rearrangements with V and J called. Such tables lack part of the clones; where checked against another copy, unresolved V genes explain under half of the gap, and the rest is unexplained. The sample table lists 100,000 to 150,000 clones, more than 70% of them with a count of one. 3.5% to 4.5% of the sample is held by the ten biggest clonotypes. The sequences come from peripheral blood, collected 28 days after the second AZD1222 dose. All receptors derive from an adult who received the AZD1222 COVID-19 vaccine.

The V call is TRBV5-1, the J call TRBJ1-2; 8 nucleotides align to TRBD1. Losses at the gene ends were 0 bases for V and 4 bases for J; bases not matched to a gene: 2. CDR3 length: 14 residues. Germline V CDR1 and CDR2: SGHRS, YFSETQ. CDR3 sequence: CASSLGTGSYGYTF. DNA of the CDR3: TGCGCCAGCAGCTTGGGGACAGGGAGCTATGGCTACACCTTC.

The V gene is TRBV7-2, the J gene TRBJ1-5; possible D gene TRBD1, 5 bases. Trimming stripped 7 bases from V and 3 bases from J, with 13 bases between. The germline V gene has CDR1 SGHTA and CDR2 FQGNSA. The CDR3 runs to 14 residues. DNA of the CDR3: TGTGCCAGCAACCGGTGGGGCCCCAATCAGCCCCAGCATTTT. It yields the protein CASNRWGPNQPQHF.

The V gene is TRBV19, the J gene TRBJ1-1; 10 bases fit TRBD1. V trimming: 9 bases; J trimming: 8 bases; junction bases outside the gene matches: 3. Per the germline V gene, CDR1 is LNHDA and CDR2 is SQIVND (reference sequence). This CDR3 has 11 residues. The CDR3 DNA is TGTGCCAGCAGACAGGGGGCGGAAGCTTTCTTT. Residues: CASRQGAEAFF. Looking up the rest from reference TRBV19 and TRBJ1-1 gives the full variable domain: DGGITQSPKYLFRKEGQNVTLSCEQNLNHDAMYWYRQDPGQGLRLIYYSQIVNDFQKGDIAEGYSVSREKKESFPLTVTSAQKNPTAFYLCASRQGAEAFFGQGTRLTVV.

This clone was seen only a few times. V and J are TRBV7-9 and TRBJ2-5; the D is unclear. Deletions cut 1 base from V and 3 bases from J, with 6 bases between. The CDR3 has 13 amino acids. Germline loops: CDR1 SEHNR, CDR2 FQNEAQ (reference sequence). The CDR3 reads CASSLVREETQYF. CDR3 DNA: TGTGCCAGCAGCTTAGTCCGGGAAGAGACCCAGTACTTC.

The chain uses TRBV18 and TRBJ2-3; 9 nucleotides align to TRBD2. V gave up 3 bases and J gave up 5 bases; unmatched junction bases: 6. The germline V gene encodes CDR1 KGHSH and CDR2 LQKENI. The CDR3 runs 15 residues. The CDR3 reads CASSPTPSGEDTQYF. DNA of the CDR3: TGTGCCAGCTCACCCACCCCTAGCGGGGAAGATACGCAGTATTTT.

J is TRBJ2-3 and V is TRBV12-5; D not resolved. The germline V gene has CDR1 LGHNT and CDR2 FRNRAP. The germline V and J ends were trimmed by 9 bases and 1 base, with 11 bases remaining between them. The CDR3 length is 13 residues. As DNA, the CDR3 is TGTGCTAGCTTATCATCGGGCACAGATACGCAGTATTTT. It specifies CASLSSGTDTQYF.

The rearrangement links TRBV3-1 (or the pseudogene TRBV3-2) to TRBJ2-5; D is undetermined. The CDR3 loop spans 13 amino acids. With 1 base removed from V and 1 base from J, the gap between germline ends came to 4 bases. Germline assignment: CDR1 LGHDT and CDR2 YNNKEL (reference sequence). This CDR3 reads CASSQALQETQYF. The DNA of the CDR3 is TGTGCCAGCAGCCAAGCACTCCAAGAGACCCAGTACTTC.

This clone was observed a handful of times. This chain joins TRBV7-9 and TRBJ1-1, with D maybe TRBD1 (5 bases). The CDR3 loop spans 14 amino acids. The germline V gene encodes CDR1 SEHNR and CDR2 FQNEAQ (reference sequence). V dropped 5 bases and J dropped 7 bases, with 17 bases sitting between them. The CDR3 region is CASSNTGLGGEAFF. In DNA form, the CDR3 reads TGTGCCAGCAGCAACACAGGTCTCGGGGGTGAAGCTTTCTTT.